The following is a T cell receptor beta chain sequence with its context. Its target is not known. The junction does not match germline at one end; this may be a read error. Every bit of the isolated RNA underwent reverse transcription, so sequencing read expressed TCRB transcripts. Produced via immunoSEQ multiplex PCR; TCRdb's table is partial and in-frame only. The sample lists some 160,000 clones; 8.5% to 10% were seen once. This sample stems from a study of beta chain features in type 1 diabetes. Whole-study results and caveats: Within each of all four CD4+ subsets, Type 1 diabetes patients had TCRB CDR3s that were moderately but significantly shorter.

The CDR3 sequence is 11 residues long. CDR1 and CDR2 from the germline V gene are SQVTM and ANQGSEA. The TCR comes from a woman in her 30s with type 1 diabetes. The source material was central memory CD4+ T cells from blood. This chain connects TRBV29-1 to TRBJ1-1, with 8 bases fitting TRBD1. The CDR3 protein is CSVARQGPTLF. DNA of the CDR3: TGCAGCGTCGCTCGACAGGGGCCAACCCTCTTT.